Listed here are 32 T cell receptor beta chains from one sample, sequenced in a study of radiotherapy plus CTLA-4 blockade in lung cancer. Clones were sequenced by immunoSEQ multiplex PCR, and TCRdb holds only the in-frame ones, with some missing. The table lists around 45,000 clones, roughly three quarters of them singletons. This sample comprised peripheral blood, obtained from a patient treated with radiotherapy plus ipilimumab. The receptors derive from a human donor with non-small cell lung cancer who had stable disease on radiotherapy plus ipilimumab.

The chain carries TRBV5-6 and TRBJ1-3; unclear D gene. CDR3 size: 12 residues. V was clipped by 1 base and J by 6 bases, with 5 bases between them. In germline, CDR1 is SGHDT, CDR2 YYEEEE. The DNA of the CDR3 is TGTGCCAGCAGCTTGAACGTAAACACCATATATTTT. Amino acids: CASSLNVNTIYF.

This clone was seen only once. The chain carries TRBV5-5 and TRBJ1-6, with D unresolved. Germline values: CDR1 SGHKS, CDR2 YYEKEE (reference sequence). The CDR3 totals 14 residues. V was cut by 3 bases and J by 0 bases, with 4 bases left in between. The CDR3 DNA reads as TGTGCCAGCAGCTGGGGCTCCTATAATTCACCCCTCCACTTT. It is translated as CASSWGSYNSPLHF.

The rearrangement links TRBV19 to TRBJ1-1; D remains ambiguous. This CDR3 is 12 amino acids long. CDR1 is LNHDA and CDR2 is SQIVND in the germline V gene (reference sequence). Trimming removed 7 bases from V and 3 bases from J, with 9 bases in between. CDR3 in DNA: TGTGCCAGTACCAGGTCGGACACTGAAGCTTTCTTT. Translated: CASTRSDTEAFF.

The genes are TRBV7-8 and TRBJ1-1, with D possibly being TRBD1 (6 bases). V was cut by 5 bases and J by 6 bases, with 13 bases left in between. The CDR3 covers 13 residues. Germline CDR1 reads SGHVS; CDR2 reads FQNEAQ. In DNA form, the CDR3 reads TGTGCCAGCAGCACCGGACAGCTATCTGAAGCTTTCTTT. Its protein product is CASSTGQLSEAFF.

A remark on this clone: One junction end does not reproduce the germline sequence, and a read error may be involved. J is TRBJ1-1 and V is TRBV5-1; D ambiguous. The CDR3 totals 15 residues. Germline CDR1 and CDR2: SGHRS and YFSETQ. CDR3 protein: CASSTTLTANTEAFF. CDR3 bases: TGTGCCAGCAGCACTACCCTGACGGCAAACACTGAAGCTTTCTTT.

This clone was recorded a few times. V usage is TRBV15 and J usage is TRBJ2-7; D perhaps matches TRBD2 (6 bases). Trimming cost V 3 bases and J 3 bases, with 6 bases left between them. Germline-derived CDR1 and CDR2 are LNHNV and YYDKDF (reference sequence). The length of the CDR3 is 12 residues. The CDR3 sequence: CATSRDYYEQYF. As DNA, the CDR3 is TGTGCCACCAGCAGGGACTACTACGAGCAGTACTTC.

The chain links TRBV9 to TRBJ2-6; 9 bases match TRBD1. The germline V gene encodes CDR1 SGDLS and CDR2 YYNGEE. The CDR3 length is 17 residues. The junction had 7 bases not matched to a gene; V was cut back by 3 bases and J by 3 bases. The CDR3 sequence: CASSGPGTGFGANVLTF. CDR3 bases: TGTGCCAGCAGCGGACCCGGGACAGGGTTTGGGGCCAACGTCCTGACTTTC.

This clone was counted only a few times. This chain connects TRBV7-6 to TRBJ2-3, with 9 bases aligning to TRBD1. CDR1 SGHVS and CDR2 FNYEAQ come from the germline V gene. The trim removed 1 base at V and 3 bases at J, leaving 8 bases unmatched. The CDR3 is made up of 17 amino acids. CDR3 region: CASSLGFPGQGTDTQYF. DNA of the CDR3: TGTGCCAGCAGCTTAGGATTTCCGGGACAGGGTACAGATACGCAGTATTTT.

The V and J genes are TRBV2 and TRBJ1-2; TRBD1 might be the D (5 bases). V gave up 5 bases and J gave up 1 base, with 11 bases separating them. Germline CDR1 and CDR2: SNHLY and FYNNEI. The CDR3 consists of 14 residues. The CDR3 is CASSRGAVNYGYTF. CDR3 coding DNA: TGTGCCAGCAGTCGAGGGGCAGTTAACTATGGCTACACCTTC. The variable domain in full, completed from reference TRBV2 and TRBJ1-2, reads EPEVTQTPSHQVTQMGQEVILRCVPISNHLYFYWYRQILGQKVEFLVSFYNNEISEKSEIFDDQFSVERPDGSNFTLKIRSTKLEDSAMYFCASSRGAVNYGYTFGSGTRLTVV.

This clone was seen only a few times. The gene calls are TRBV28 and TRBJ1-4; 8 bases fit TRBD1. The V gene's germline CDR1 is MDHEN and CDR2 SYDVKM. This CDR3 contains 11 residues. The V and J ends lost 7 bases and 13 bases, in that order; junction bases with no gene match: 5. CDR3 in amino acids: CASTDREVLFF. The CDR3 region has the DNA TGTGCCAGCACGGACAGGGAAGTACTGTTTTTT.

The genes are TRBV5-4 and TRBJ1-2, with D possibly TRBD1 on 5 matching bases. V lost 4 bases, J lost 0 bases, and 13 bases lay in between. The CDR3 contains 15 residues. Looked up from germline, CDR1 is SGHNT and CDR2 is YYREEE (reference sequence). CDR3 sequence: CASSLRQRANYGYTF. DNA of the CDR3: TGTGCCAGCAGCCTGAGACAGCGAGCTAACTATGGCTACACCTTC.

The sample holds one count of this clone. Here the CDR3 reads CASSEIGTLSGNTIYF. As DNA, the CDR3 is TGTGCCAGCAGTGAAATTGGCACCCTCTCTGGAAACACCATATATTTT. The V and J genes are TRBV25-1 and TRBJ1-3; D not certain. Germline V gene sequence: CDR1 MGHDK, CDR2 SYGVNS. The CDR3 runs 16 residues. The ends were cut back, 2 bases at V and 0 bases at J, with 11 bases in the middle.

The chain's CDR3 is CAINGREHDTIYF. Here the CDR3 DNA reads TGTGCCATCAATGGCAGGGAGCATGACACCATATATTTT. The chain employs TRBV10-3 and TRBJ1-3, with D perhaps matching TRBD1 (5 bases). There are 13 residues in the CDR3. V was clipped by 7 bases and J by 8 bases, with 15 bases between them. Germline V lookup: CDR1 ENHRY, CDR2 SYGVKD.

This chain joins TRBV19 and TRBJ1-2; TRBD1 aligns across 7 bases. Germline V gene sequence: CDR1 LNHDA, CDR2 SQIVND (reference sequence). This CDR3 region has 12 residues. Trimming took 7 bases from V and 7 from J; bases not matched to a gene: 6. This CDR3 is CASTDRVAGYTF. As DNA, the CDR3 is TGTGCCAGTACAGACAGGGTCGCTGGCTACACCTTC.

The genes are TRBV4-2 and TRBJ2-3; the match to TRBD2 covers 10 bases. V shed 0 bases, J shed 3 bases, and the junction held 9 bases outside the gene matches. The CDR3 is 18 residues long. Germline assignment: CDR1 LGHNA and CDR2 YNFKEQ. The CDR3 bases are TGTGCCAGCAGCCAAGATCCCAGCGGGGGGGCGGTGACAGATACGCAGTATTTT. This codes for CASSQDPSGGAVTDTQYF.

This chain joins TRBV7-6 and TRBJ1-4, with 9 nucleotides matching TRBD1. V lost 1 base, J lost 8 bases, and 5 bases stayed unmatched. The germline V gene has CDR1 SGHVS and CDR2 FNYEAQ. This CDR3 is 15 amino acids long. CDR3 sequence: CASSLGGQGWEKLFF. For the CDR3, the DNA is TGTGCCAGCAGCTTAGGGGGACAGGGTTGGGAAAAACTGTTTTTT. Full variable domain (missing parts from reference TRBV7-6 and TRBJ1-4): GAGVSQSPRYKVTKRGQDVALRCDPISGHVSLYWYRQALGQGPEFLTYFNYEAQQDKSGLPNDRFSAERPEGSISTLTIQRTEQRDSAMYRCASSLGGQGWEKLFFGSGTQLSVL.

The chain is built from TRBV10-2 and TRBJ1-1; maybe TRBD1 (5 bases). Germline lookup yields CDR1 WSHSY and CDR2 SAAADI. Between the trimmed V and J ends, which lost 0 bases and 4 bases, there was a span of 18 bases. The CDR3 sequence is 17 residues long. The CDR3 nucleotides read TGCGCCAGCAGTGAGTCTCTTCAGCCACAGGTTGGCACTGAAGCTTTCTTT. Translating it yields CASSESLQPQVGTEAFF.

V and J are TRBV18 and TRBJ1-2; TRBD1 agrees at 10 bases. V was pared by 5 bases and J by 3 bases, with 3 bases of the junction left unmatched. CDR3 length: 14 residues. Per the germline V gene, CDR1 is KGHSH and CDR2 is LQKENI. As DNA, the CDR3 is TGTGCCAGCTCATCCGGGACAGGGGACTATGGCTACACCTTC. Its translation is CASSSGTGDYGYTF.

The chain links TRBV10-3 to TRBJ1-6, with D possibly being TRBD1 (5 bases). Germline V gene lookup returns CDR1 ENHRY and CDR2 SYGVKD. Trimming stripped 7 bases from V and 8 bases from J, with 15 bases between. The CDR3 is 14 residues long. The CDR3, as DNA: TGTGCCATCAAGGGCAGGGCCCGTGATTCACCCCTCCACTTT. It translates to CAIKGRARDSPLHF.

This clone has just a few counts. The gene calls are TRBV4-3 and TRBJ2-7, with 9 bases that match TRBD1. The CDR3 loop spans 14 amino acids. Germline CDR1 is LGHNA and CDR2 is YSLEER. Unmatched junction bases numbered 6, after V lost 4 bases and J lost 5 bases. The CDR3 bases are TGCGCCAGCAGCCCTGGACAGGGGATAAACGAGCAGTACTTC. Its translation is CASSPGQGINEQYF.

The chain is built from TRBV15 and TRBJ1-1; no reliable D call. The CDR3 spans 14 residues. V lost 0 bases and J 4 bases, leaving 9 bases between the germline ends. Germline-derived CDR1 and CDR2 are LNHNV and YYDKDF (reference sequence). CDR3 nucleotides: TGTGCCACCAGCAGAGATCAGAAAGCCACTGAAGCTTTCTTT. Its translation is CATSRDQKATEAFF.

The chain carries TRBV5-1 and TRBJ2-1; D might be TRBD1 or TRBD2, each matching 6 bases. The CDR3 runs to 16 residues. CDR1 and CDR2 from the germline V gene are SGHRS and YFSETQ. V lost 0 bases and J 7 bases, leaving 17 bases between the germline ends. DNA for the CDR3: TGCGCCAGCAGCTTGGGGGGGGAACAGGGCAGGAATGAGCAGTTCTTC. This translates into CASSLGGEQGRNEQFF.

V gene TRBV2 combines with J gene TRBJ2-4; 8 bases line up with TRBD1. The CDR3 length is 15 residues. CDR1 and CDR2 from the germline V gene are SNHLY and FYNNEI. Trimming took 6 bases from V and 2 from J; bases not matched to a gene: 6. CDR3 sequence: CASRDTRGPKNIQYF. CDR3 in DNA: TGTGCCAGCAGGGATACCAGGGGGCCCAAAAACATTCAGTACTTC.

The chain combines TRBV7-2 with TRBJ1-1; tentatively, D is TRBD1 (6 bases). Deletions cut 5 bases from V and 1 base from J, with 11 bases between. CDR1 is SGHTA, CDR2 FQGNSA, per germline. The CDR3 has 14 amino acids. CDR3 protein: CASSLGQPNTEAFF. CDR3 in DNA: TGTGCCAGCAGCCTCGGACAGCCGAACACTGAAGCTTTCTTT.

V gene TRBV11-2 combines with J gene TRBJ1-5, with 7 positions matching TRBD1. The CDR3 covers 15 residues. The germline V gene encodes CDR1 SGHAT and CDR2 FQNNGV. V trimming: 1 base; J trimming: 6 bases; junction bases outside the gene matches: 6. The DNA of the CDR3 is TGTGCCAGCAGCTTAGGACAGGGCGGCGGTCAGCCCCAGCATTTT. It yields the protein CASSLGQGGGQPQHF. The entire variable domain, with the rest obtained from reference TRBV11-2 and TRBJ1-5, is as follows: EAGVAQSPRYKIIEKRQSVAFWCNPISGHATLYWYQQILGQGPKLLIQFQNNGVVDDSQLPKDRFSAERLKGVDSTLKIQPAKLEDSAVYLCASSLGQGGGQPQHFGDGTRLSIL.

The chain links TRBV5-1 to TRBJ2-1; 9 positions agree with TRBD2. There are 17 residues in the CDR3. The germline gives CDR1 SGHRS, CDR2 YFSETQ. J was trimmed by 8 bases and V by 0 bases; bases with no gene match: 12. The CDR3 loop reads CASSLEWGAGGIDEQFF. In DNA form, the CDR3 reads TGCGCCAGCAGCTTGGAGTGGGGGGCGGGGGGGATCGATGAGCAGTTCTTC.

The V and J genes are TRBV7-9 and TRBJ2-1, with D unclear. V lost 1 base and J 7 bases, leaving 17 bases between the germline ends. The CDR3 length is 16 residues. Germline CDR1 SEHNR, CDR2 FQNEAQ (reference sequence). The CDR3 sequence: CASSLVIGKAWNEQFF. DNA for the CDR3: TGTGCCAGCAGCTTAGTTATTGGAAAAGCTTGGAATGAGCAGTTCTTC.

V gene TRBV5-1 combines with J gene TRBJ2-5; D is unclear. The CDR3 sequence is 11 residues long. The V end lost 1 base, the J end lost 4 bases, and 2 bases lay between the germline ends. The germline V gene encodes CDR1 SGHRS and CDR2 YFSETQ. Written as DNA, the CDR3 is TGCGCCAGCAGCTTGAGAGAGACCCAGTACTTC. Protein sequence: CASSLRETQYF.

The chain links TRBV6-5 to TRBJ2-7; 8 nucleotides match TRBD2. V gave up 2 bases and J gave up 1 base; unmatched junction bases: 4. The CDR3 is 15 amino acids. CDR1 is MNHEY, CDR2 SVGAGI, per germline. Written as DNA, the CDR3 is TGTGCCAGCAGTTACGAGGCTAGCGGGTCCTACGAGCAGTACTTC. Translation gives CASSYEASGSYEQYF.

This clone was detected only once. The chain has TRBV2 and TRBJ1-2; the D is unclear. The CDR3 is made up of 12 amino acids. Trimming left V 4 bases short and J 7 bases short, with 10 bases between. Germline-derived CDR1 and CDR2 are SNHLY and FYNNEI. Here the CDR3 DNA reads TGTGCCAGCAGTGTTATCCCGGGTGGCTACACCTTC. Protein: CASSVIPGGYTF.

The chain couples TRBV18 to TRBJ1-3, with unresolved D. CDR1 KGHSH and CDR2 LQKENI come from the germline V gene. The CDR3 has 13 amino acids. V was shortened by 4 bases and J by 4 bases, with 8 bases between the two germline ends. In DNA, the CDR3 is TGTGCCAGCTCACAAACACAGGGAAACACCATATATTTT. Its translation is CASSQTQGNTIYF.

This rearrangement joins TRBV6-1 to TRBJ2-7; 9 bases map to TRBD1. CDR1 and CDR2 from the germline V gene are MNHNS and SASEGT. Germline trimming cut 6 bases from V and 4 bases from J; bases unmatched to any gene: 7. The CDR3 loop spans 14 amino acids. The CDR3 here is CASRYGTGRYEQYV. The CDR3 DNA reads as TGTGCCAGCAGGTATGGGACAGGGAGGTACGAGCAGTACGTC.